These 7 T cell receptor beta chains share one sample of origin, sequenced in a study of control samples from healthy donors and cancer patients. TCRdb's table, derived via immunoSEQ multiplex PCR, lists solely in-frame clones and lacks some. Among roughly 180,000 clones listed, about 90% were seen once. Sequenced input: blood. The receptors stem from a woman between 35 and 50 years old in good health.

J is TRBJ2-3 and V is TRBV19; 9 bases agree with TRBD1. V trimming: 4 bases; J trimming: 3 bases; junction bases outside the gene matches: 8. CDR3 size: 16 residues. CDR1 LNHDA and CDR2 SQIVND come from the germline V gene (reference sequence). The CDR3 DNA reads TGTGCCAGTAGTAGATCCGGGACAGGGTGGACAGATACGCAGTATTTT. As protein: CASSRSGTGWTDTQYF.

The genes are TRBV6-5 and TRBJ1-1; TRBD1 matches 7 bases. The CDR3 is 12 residues long. V gave up 6 bases and J gave up 5 bases; unmatched junction bases: 3. Per germline, CDR1 MNHEY and CDR2 SVGAGI. The CDR3 here is CASSQGETEAFF. The CDR3 DNA reads TGTGCCAGCAGCCAGGGGGAGACTGAAGCTTTCTTT.

The chain recombines TRBV23-1 with TRBJ1-3, with D perhaps matching TRBD1 (6 bases). TRBV23-1 is designated an ORF whose function remains uncertain. Trimming took off 0 bases at V and 5 bases at J, with 14 bases between the two ends. The CDR3 covers 16 residues. CDR3 amino acids: CASSQSPRRGRNTIYF. The CDR3 DNA is TGCGCCAGCAGTCAATCCCCCCGCAGGGGCAGAAACACCATATATTTT.

The chain couples TRBV7-3 to TRBJ1-5; D may be TRBD1 (5 bases). The V gene lost 1 base and the J gene lost 5 bases, with 15 bases spanning the gap. This CDR3 is 16 amino acids long. Germline loops: CDR1 SGHTA, CDR2 FQGTGA. The CDR3 protein is CASSLRVRQGDQPQHF. CDR3 coding DNA: TGTGCCAGCAGCTTAAGGGTTAGGCAGGGTGATCAGCCCCAGCATTTT.

The gene calls are TRBV5-8 and TRBJ1-5; no clear D gene. Trimming cost V 1 base and J 4 bases, with 0 bases left between them. The CDR3 is 11 amino acids. Per the germline V gene, CDR1 is SGHTS and CDR2 is YDEGEE. This CDR3 reads CASSLNQPQHF. As DNA, the CDR3 is TGTGCCAGCAGCTTGAATCAGCCCCAGCATTTT.

This clone came up once. The chain joins TRBV18 to TRBJ2-3; D remains ambiguous. The V and J ends lost 0 bases and 2 bases respectively, with 15 bases between them. The CDR3 consists of 17 residues. Germline values: CDR1 KGHSH, CDR2 LQKENI. The CDR3 loop reads CASSPPNVNLNTDTQYF. In DNA form, the CDR3 reads TGTGCCAGCTCACCACCGAATGTCAACCTAAACACAGATACGCAGTATTTT.

The chain links TRBV7-9 to TRBJ2-3; 7 bases line up with TRBD1. V was clipped by 1 base and J by 4 bases; unmatched bases: 5. Per germline, CDR1 SEHNR and CDR2 FQNEAQ (reference sequence). This CDR3 is 15 amino acids long. Here the CDR3 reads CASSLVQGWADTQYF. DNA for the CDR3: TGTGCCAGCAGCTTAGTACAGGGGTGGGCAGATACGCAGTATTTT.